The following is a T cell receptor beta chain sequence with its context. This record belongs to a study of blood T cell repertoires in COVID-19. For the study at large: Samples of COVID-19 (acute and convalescent) were obtained from the United States, Italy and Spain.

Participants reported their clinical history, and cohort assignment relied on those reports. Germline CDR1 reads MNHNY; CDR2 reads SVGAGI (reference sequence). V was pared by 5 bases and J by 6 bases, with 19 bases between. The CDR3 is made up of 15 amino acids. Clones were read by immunoSEQ multiplex PCR, and TCRdb kept only the in-frame ones, dropping some. The sample includes approximately 360,000 clones, roughly 90% seen only once; the top ten take over 0.9%. The receptor's source is a woman in her 30s with acute COVID-19. The chain couples TRBV6-6 to TRBJ1-2; D possibly corresponds to TRBD1 (5 bases). The sequencing sample was made of PBMCs or T cells enriched from blood (not recorded which). The CDR3 region is CASSPSDIWVDGYTF. CDR3 nucleotide sequence: TGTGCCAGCAGTCCTTCGGACATATGGGTAGATGGCTACACCTTC.